This T cell receptor beta chain was recorded in a study of shared clonotypes between healthy human individuals. The assay was immunoSEQ multiplex PCR, and TCRdb's table has in-frame clones only and misses some. The sample includes some 2 million clones, about 95% seen only once; the top ten take around 1%. CD45RO-negative cells were positively selected for CCR7, leaving out terminally differentiated effector memory CD45RA+ cells. V lost 7 bases and J 8 bases, leaving 17 bases between the germline ends. This CDR3 comprises 13 residues. Germline V gives CDR1 MDHEN, CDR2 SYDVKM. Sequences were obtained from naive CD8+ T cells sorted from blood. The chain is built from TRBV28 and TRBJ1-2, with D possibly matching TRBD1 (5 bases). This receptor was taken from a man younger than 35 in good health. CDR3 loop: CASIGQGYRGYTF. The CDR3 coding sequence is TGTGCCAGCATAGGTCAGGGTTATCGGGGCTACACCTTC.